This T cell receptor beta chain was captured by sequencing in a study of T-cell reconstitution after alpha-beta-depleted transplantation in children. General study results and limits: Expanded graft clones, several hundred of them, were reportedly the source of alpha-beta T cells about two months after transplant. When one year had passed after transplant, most T-cell counts and diversity came from newly produced T cells. In some patients, recipient T cells and intrathymic progenitors surviving conditioning explained high day-60 diversity.

The TCRbeta library was prepared with unique molecular identifiers. One entry per CDR3 protein, called by TCRdb with MiXCR from the PCR reads. The repertoire includes approximately 650,000 distinct CDR3 sequences, 13% of them detected once, and about 0.79% sits in the top ten. This clonotype was seen only a few times. The antigen remains undetermined. Per the germline V gene, CDR1 is GTSNPN and CDR2 is SVGIG (reference sequence). The CDR3 runs to 16 residues. Unmatched junction bases numbered 3, after V lost 4 bases and J lost 3 bases. The TCR sequence derives from a girl aged 2 to 9 with congenital amegakaryocytic thrombocytopenia, due to receive a stem cell transplant. Material: PBMCs, obtained before TCRalphabeta/CD19-depleted stem cell transplant. The genes are TRBV30 and TRBJ2-2; 15 nucleotides agree with TRBD2. CDR3 residues: CAWTGLAGGHTGELFF. CDR3 nucleotide sequence: TGTGCCTGGACGGGACTAGCGGGAGGTCACACCGGGGAGCTGTTTTTT.